One sample yielded the 13 T cell receptor beta chains listed below, sequenced in a study of siplizumab effects on memory and regulatory T cells. TCRdb's copy holds only in-frame clones and misses some; the assay was immunoSEQ multiplex PCR. The data contain fewer than 65,000 clones, 93% of them singletons. Sequenced material: CD8+ T cells sorted from blood. The receptors here all came from a human donor in good health.

The chain has TRBV7-9 and TRBJ1-2, with a tentative D call TRBD1 (5 bases). V lost 0 bases and J lost 7, with 12 bases in between. Looked up from germline, CDR1 is SEHNR and CDR2 is FQNEAQ (reference sequence). CDR3 length equals 14 residues. CDR3 loop: CASSLAQTVIGYTF. The CDR3 DNA is TGTGCCAGCAGCTTAGCCCAGACAGTAATTGGCTACACCTTC.

The CDR3 loop is CASSVGSGTSTYNEQFF. CDR3 DNA: TGTGCCAGCAGCGTAGGATCTGGGACTAGCACGTACAATGAGCAGTTCTTC. The chain carries TRBV9 and TRBJ2-1; 9 bases agree with TRBD2. The junction had 8 bases not matched to a gene; V was cut back by 0 bases and J by 4 bases. This CDR3 contains 17 residues. Germline CDR1 SGDLS, CDR2 YYNGEE.

The V gene is TRBV27, the J gene TRBJ2-7; perhaps TRBD2 as D (5 bases). V lost 0 bases and J lost 5, with 11 bases in between. The CDR3 covers 14 residues. Germline V CDR1 and CDR2: MNHEY, SMNVEV (reference sequence). CDR3 coding DNA: TGTGCCAGCAGTTTATCGGGGAGCCGGCACGAGCAGTACTTC. It translates to CASSLSGSRHEQYF.

The chain is built from TRBV27 and TRBJ2-1, with D unresolved. CDR3 size: 16 residues. V was clipped by 5 bases and J by 7 bases, with 21 bases between them. The germline CDR1 and CDR2 sequences are MNHEY and SMNVEV (reference sequence). CDR3 sequence: CASSPPDGTPHNEQFF. The CDR3 DNA sequence: TGTGCCAGCAGTCCGCCCGACGGAACCCCACATAATGAGCAGTTCTTC.

The table lists this clone with a count of one. The rearrangement joins TRBV9 to TRBJ2-7, with 7 positions matching TRBD1. The CDR3 spans 18 residues. CDR1 SGDLS and CDR2 YYNGEE come from the germline V gene. With V trimmed by 0 bases and J by 0 bases, 12 bases remained unmatched. CDR3 in DNA: TGTGCCAGCAGCGTAGCAGAGACAGGGATCCGAAGCTCCTACGAGCAGTACTTC. Translation: CASSVAETGIRSSYEQYF. Full variable domain (remainder filled in from reference TRBV9 and TRBJ2-7): DSGVTQTPKHLITATGQRVTLRCSPRSGDLSVYWYQQSLDQGLQFLIQYYNGEERAKGNILERFSAQQFPDLHSELNLSSLELGDSALYFCASSVAETGIRSSYEQYFGPGTRLTVT.

The rearrangement links TRBV28 to TRBJ1-4, with TRBD1 matching 7 bases. The CDR3 length is 15 residues. V lost 6 bases, J lost 5 bases, and 9 bases stayed unmatched. The V gene's germline CDR1 is MDHEN and CDR2 SYDVKM. CDR3 in DNA: TGTGCCAGCAGACCCGAGGACAGGCTAAATGAAAAACTGTTTTTT. It encodes CASRPEDRLNEKLFF.

This clone was observed a handful of times. V and J are TRBV19 and TRBJ2-7; the D gene is possibly TRBD1 (6 bases). V was trimmed by 4 bases and J by 6 bases, leaving 19 bases between them. The germline gives CDR1 LNHDA, CDR2 SQIVND (reference sequence). The CDR3 extends over 15 amino acids. CDR3 in DNA: TGTGCCAGTAGTAAGTGGGGGCAGGGGTCGTCCGAGCAGTACTTC. Amino acids: CASSKWGQGSSEQYF.

The J gene is TRBJ1-3, the V gene TRBV19; D unresolved. The length of the CDR3 is 11 residues. Trimming removed 6 bases at V and 4 bases at J, with 4 bases between. The germline V gene encodes CDR1 LNHDA and CDR2 SQIVND (reference sequence). The CDR3 is CASRKGNTIYF. Here the CDR3 DNA reads TGTGCCAGTAGAAAAGGAAACACCATATATTTT.

The rearrangement links TRBV28 to TRBJ2-1; 7 nucleotides agree with TRBD2. Germline assignment: CDR1 MDHEN and CDR2 SYDVKM. Trimming took 4 bases from V and 1 from J; bases not matched to a gene: 7. This CDR3 comprises 16 residues. Here the CDR3 reads CASSYSSGLSYNEQFF. The CDR3 DNA reads as TGTGCCAGCAGTTACTCTAGCGGACTTTCCTACAATGAGCAGTTCTTC.

This rearrangement joins TRBV5-4 to TRBJ2-1, with 9 bases identical to TRBD1. This CDR3 is built from 14 residues. CDR1 and CDR2 from the germline V gene are SGHNT and YYREEE (reference sequence). V trimming: 4 bases; J trimming: 4 bases; junction bases outside the gene matches: 3. As DNA, the CDR3 is TGTGCCAGCAGCCCGGACAGGGGATACAATGAGCAGTTCTTC. Amino acid sequence: CASSPDRGYNEQFF.

This chain joins TRBV11-1 and TRBJ2-7, with 9 bases matching TRBD1. J gave up 5 bases and V 5 bases, and 13 bases lay outside the gene matches. This CDR3 spans 16 amino acids. Germline CDR1 and CDR2: SGHAT and FQDESV (reference sequence). The CDR3 here is CASSQTLRDREDEQYF. The CDR3 region has the DNA TGTGCCAGCAGCCAGACCCTTCGGGACAGGGAGGACGAGCAGTACTTC.

This clone was seen just once. J is TRBJ2-7 and V is TRBV14; no firm D call. The germline V gene encodes CDR1 SGHDN and CDR2 FVKESK. Between the trimmed V and J ends, which lost 0 bases and 2 bases, there was a span of 5 bases. The CDR3 spans 13 residues. The CDR3 here is CASSQDGPYEQYF. CDR3 nucleotides: TGTGCCAGCAGCCAAGATGGGCCCTACGAGCAGTACTTC. Full variable domain (outside the CDR3, taken from reference TRBV14 and TRBJ2-7): EAGVTQFPSHSVIEKGQTVTLRCDPISGHDNLYWYRRVMGKEIKFLLHFVKESKQDESGMPNNRFLAERTGGTYSTLKVQPAELEDSGVYFCASSQDGPYEQYFGPGTRLTVT.

The chain links TRBV2 to TRBJ1-1; a possible D gene is TRBD1 (6 bases). The CDR3 has 16 amino acids. Germline V CDR1 and CDR2: SNHLY, FYNNEI. The V gene lost 1 base and the J gene lost 0 bases, with 12 bases spanning the gap. CDR3 in DNA: TGTGCCAGCAGTGAAGACAGGGACCCTTTGAACACTGAAGCTTTCTTT. Residues: CASSEDRDPLNTEAFF.